These T cell receptor beta chains were read from a single sample in a study of regulatory T cells in long-lasting Graves disease. TCRdb recomputed calls from the multiplex PCR reads with MiXCR, one row per CDR3 protein. The sample lists roughly 360,000 distinct CDR3 sequences, roughly 25% occurring once. The sample here was peripheral blood mononuclear cells (PBMCs), taken when the disease was refractory, from a patient treated with antithyroid drugs. These receptors all stem from a woman aged 40 to 55 with Graves disease. CDR3s include the opening cysteine and the closing phenylalanine or tryptophan. The D gene is left open where the match is weak. A row's size may be missing; if present it is once, few, many or a size class.

abundance: few
d_gene: -
v_gene: TRBV2
j_gene: TRBJ1-5
CDR3aa: CASRRLGLNQPQHF
CDR3nt: TGTGCCAGCAGGAGACTTGGCCTCAATCAGCCCCAGCATTTT

abundance: -
d_gene: TRBD1
v_gene: TRBV6-1
j_gene: TRBJ1-2
CDR3aa: CASSLGTGGYGYTF
CDR3nt: TGTGCCAGCAGCCTCGGGACAGGGGGCTATGGCTACACCTTC

abundance: -
d_gene: TRBD1
v_gene: TRBV11-2
j_gene: TRBJ2-7
CDR3aa: CASSLDFGMDRGLDEQYF
CDR3nt: TGTGCCAGCAGCTTAGATTTCGGAATGGACAGGGGGCTCGACGAGCAGTACTTC

abundance: -
d_gene: TRBD1
v_gene: TRBV20-1
j_gene: TRBJ1-5
CDR3aa: CSARDAGTGGARQPQHF
CDR3nt: TGCAGTGCTAGAGACGCGGGTACAGGGGGGGCAAGACAGCCCCAGCATTTT

abundance: few
d_gene: -
v_gene: TRBV15
j_gene: TRBJ1-1
CDR3aa: CATSTGNTEAFF
CDR3nt: TGTGCCACCTCCACAGGTAACACTGAAGCTTTCTTT

abundance: -
d_gene: -
v_gene: TRBV7-8
j_gene: TRBJ2-4
CDR3aa: CASSPPGHKNIQYF
CDR3nt: TGTGCCAGCAGCCCCCCGGGACATAAAAACATTCAGTACTTC

abundance: -
d_gene: TRBD1
v_gene: TRBV19
j_gene: TRBJ2-7
CDR3aa: CASSMGQGATYEQYF
CDR3nt: TGTGCCAGTAGTATGGGGCAGGGGGCCACCTACGAGCAGTACTTC

abundance: few
d_gene: -
v_gene: TRBV12-3/TRBV12-4
j_gene: TRBJ2-3
CDR3aa: CASSRSNADTQYF
CDR3nt: TGTGCCAGCAGTCGGAGTAATGCAGATACGCAGTATTTT

abundance: -
d_gene: -
v_gene: TRBV3-1
j_gene: TRBJ2-2
CDR3aa: CASSAYRDKRIGELFF
CDR3nt: TGTGCCAGCAGCGCCTACCGGGACAAACGGATCGGGGAGCTGTTTTTT

abundance: -
d_gene: -
v_gene: TRBV19
j_gene: TRBJ1-1
CDR3aa: CASSMGSNRFTEAFF
CDR3nt: TGTGCCAGTAGTATGGGGTCGAATCGTTTTACTGAAGCTTTCTTT

abundance: many
d_gene: -
v_gene: TRBV2
j_gene: TRBJ1-1
CDR3aa: CASSEGLGSEAFF
CDR3nt: TGTGCCAGCAGTGAAGGGCTGGGTTCTGAAGCTTTCTTT

abundance: few
d_gene: -
v_gene: TRBV30
j_gene: TRBJ1-2
CDR3aa: CAWFYTGKRGGYTF
CDR3nt: TGTGCCTGGTTCTACACAGGAAAAAGGGGTGGCTACACCTTC

abundance: many
d_gene: -
v_gene: TRBV6-1
j_gene: TRBJ2-7
CDR3aa: CASTPDSSYSYEQYF
CDR3nt: TGTGCCAGCACACCTGACAGTTCTTACTCCTACGAGCAGTACTTC

abundance: -
d_gene: -
v_gene: TRBV30
j_gene: TRBJ2-2
CDR3aa: CAWSTVAANTGELFF
CDR3nt: TGTGCCTGGAGTACCGTAGCAGCGAACACCGGGGAGCTGTTTTTT

abundance: -
d_gene: TRBD2
v_gene: TRBV6-2/TRBV6-3
j_gene: TRBJ2-6
CDR3aa: CASTGGSSGANVLTF
CDR3nt: TGTGCCAGCACGGGCGGGAGCTCTGGGGCCAACGTCCTGACTTTC

abundance: many
d_gene: TRBD1
v_gene: TRBV28
j_gene: TRBJ1-5
CDR3aa: CASSFTAWTGAFPGNQPQHF
CDR3nt: TGTGCCAGCAGTTTCACAGCCTGGACAGGGGCTTTCCCAGGCAATCAGCCCCAGCATTTT

abundance: -
d_gene: TRBD2
v_gene: TRBV5-1
j_gene: TRBJ2-4
CDR3aa: CASSLGLAQNIQYF
CDR3nt: TGCGCCAGCAGCTTGGGACTAGCGCAGAACATTCAGTACTTC

abundance: many
d_gene: -
v_gene: TRBV6-1
j_gene: TRBJ1-5
CDR3aa: CASSEFRGNQPQHF
CDR3nt: TGTGCCAGCAGTGAATTCCGGGGAAATCAGCCCCAGCATTTT

abundance: many
d_gene: -
v_gene: TRBV6-2/TRBV6-3
j_gene: TRBJ1-1
CDR3aa: CASRMNTEAFF
CDR3nt: TGTGCCAGCAGAATGAACACTGAAGCTTTCTTT

abundance: many
d_gene: -
v_gene: TRBV28
j_gene: TRBJ2-7
CDR3aa: CASQTRPYEQYF
CDR3nt: TGTGCCAGCCAGACACGGCCCTACGAGCAGTACTTC